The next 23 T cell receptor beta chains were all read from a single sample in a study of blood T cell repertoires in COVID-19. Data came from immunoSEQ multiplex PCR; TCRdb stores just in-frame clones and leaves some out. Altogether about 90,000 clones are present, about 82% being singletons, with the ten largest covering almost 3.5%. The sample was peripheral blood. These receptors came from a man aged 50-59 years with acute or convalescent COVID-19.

The CDR3 reads CASSPGTGKQETQYF. CDR3 bases: TGTGCCAGCAGCCCCGGGACAGGGAAACAAGAGACCCAGTACTTC. This chain connects TRBV6-2 or TRBV6-3 to TRBJ2-5; 9 bases align to TRBD1. The germline V gene has CDR1 MNHEY and CDR2 SVGEGT. V shed 6 bases and J 2 bases; nucleotides not matched to a gene: 7. The CDR3 is 15 amino acids.

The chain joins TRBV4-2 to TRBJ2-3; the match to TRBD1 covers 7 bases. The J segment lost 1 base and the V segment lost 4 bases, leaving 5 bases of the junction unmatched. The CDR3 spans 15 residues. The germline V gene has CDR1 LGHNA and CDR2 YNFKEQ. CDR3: CASSLRTGGTDTQYF. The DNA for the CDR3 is TGTGCCAGCAGCCTAAGGACAGGCGGCACAGATACGCAGTATTTT.

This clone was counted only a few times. CDR3 residues: CASSAGTEDNQPQHF. DNA of the CDR3: TGTGCCAGCTCAGCCGGGACAGAGGACAATCAGCCCCAGCATTTT. The rearrangement links TRBV18 to TRBJ1-5, with TRBD1 matching 7 bases. V lost 5 bases to trimming and J lost 3 bases; unmatched junction nucleotides: 7. The germline gives CDR1 KGHSH, CDR2 LQKENI. The CDR3 consists of 15 residues.

CDR3 in amino acids: CASSLDITPTDTQYF. The CDR3 DNA reads TGCGCCAGCAGCCTTGACATTACCCCCACAGATACGCAGTATTTT. The rearrangement joins TRBV5-1 to TRBJ2-3; D unresolved. The V and J ends lost 4 bases and 2 bases respectively, with 14 bases between them. The CDR3 runs 15 residues. Germline V CDR1 and CDR2: SGHRS, YFSETQ.

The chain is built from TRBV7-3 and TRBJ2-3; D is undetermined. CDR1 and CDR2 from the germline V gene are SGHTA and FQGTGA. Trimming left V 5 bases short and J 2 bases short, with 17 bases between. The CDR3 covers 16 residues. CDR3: CASSPYNGAFTDTQYF. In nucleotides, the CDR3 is TGTGCCAGCAGCCCCTATAACGGTGCGTTCACAGATACGCAGTATTTT.

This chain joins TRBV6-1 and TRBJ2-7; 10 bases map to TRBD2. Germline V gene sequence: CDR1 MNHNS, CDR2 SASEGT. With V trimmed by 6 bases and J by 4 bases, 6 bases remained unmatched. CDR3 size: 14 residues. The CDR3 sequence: CASSLSGLAYEQYF. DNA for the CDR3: TGTGCCAGCAGCCTATCGGGACTAGCGTACGAGCAGTACTTC.

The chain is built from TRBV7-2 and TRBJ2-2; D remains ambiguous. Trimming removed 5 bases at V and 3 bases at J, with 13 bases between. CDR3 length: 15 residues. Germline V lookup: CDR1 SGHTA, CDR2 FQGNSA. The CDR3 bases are TGTGCCAGCAGCCTGACAATGACATACACCGGGGAGCTGTTTTTT. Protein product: CASSLTMTYTGELFF.

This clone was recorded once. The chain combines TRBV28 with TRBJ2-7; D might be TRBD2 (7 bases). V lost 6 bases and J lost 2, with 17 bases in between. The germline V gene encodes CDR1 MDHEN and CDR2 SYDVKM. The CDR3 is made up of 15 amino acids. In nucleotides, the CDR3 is TGTGCCAGCAGGTTAGGGGGAGGGGGTACCTACGAGCAGTACTTC. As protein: CASRLGGGGTYEQYF.

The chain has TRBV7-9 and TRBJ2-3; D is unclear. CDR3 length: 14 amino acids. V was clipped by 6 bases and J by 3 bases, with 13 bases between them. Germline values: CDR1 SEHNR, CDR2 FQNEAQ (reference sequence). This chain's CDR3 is CASSVRSTTDTQYF. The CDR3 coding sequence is TGTGCCAGCAGTGTACGAAGCACTACAGATACGCAGTATTTT.

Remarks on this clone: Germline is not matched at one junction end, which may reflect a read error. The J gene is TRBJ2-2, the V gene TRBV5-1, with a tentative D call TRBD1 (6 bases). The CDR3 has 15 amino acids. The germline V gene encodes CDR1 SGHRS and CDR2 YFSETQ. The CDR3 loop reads CASSSGTLNAGELFF. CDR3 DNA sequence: TGCGCCAGCAGTTCGGGGACACTGAACGCCGGGGAGCTGTTTTTT.

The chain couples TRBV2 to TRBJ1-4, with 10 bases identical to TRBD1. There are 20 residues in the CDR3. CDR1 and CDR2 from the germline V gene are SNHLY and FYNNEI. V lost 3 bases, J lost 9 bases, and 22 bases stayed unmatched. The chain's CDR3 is CASSEITPRTGGKYYKKLFF. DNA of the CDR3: TGTGCCAGCAGTGAGATAACCCCCCGGACAGGGGGTAAATACTATAAAAAACTGTTTTTT.

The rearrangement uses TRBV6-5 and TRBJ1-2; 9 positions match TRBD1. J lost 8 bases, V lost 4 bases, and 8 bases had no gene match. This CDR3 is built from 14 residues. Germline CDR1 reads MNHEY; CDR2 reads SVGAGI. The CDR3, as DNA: TGTGCCAGCAGTTCCTGGGACAGGGAGGAAGGCTACACCTTC. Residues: CASSSWDREEGYTF.

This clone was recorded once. Here the CDR3 DNA reads TGTGCCAGCAGTGTGGGACTAGCGGAGAACACCGGGGAGCTGTTTTTT. Its translation: CASSVGLAENTGELFF. This chain links TRBV25-1 with TRBJ2-2, with 11 bases matching TRBD2. Germline V gene data show CDR1 as MGHDK and CDR2 as SYGVNS. With V trimmed by 4 bases and J by 1 base, 2 bases remained unmatched. This CDR3 is built from 16 residues.

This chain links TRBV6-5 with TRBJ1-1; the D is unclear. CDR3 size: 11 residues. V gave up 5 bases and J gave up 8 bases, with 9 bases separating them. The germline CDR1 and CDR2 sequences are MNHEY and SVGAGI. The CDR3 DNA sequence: TGTGCCAGCAGTCTATTGCTAGAAGCTTTCTTT. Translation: CASSLLLEAFF.

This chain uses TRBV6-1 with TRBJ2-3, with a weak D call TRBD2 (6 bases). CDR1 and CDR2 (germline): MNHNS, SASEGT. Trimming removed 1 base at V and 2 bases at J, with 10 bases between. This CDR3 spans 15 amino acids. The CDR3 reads CASSEEGLVTDTQYF. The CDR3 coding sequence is TGTGCCAGCAGTGAAGAGGGACTGGTCACAGATACGCAGTATTTT.

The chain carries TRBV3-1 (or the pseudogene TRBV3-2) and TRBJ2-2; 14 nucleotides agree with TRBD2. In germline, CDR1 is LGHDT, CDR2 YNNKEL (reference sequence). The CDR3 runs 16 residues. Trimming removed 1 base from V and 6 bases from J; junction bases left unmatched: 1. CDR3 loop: CASSQGLAGGPGELFF. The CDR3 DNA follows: TGTGCCAGCAGCCAAGGACTAGCGGGGGGGCCCGGGGAGCTGTTTTTT.

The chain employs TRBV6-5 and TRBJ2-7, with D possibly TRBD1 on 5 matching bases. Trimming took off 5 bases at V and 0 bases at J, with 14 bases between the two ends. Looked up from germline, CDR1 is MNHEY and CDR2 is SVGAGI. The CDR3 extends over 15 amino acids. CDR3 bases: TGTGCCAGCAGTAGGGGAACCAACCCCTCCTACGAGCAGTACTTC. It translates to CASSRGTNPSYEQYF.

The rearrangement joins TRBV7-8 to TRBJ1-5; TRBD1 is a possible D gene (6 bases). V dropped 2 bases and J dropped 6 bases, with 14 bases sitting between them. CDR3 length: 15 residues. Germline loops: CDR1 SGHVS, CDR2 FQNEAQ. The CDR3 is CASSLYGGLVQPQHF. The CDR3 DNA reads TGTGCCAGCAGCTTATACGGGGGGCTGGTTCAGCCCCAGCATTTT.

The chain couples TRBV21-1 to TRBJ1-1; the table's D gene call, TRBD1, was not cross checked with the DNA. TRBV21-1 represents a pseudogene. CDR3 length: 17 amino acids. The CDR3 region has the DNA TGTGCCAGCAGCAATGGGGAACAGGGCGACTCTGGGACTGAAGCTTTCTTT. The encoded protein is CASSNGEQGDSGTEAFF.

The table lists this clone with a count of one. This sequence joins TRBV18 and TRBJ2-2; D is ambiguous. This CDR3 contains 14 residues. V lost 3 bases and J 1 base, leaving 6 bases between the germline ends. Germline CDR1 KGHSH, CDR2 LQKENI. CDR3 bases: TGTGCCAGCTCACCGGCGGAGAACACCGGGGAGCTGTTTTTT. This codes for CASSPAENTGELFF.

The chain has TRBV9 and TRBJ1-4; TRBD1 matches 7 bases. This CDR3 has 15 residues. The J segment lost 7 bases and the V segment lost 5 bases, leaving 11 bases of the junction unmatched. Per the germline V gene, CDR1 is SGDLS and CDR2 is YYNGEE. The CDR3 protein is CASSPTGERAEKLFF. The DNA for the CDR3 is TGTGCCAGCAGTCCCACAGGGGAAAGGGCTGAAAAACTGTTTTTT.

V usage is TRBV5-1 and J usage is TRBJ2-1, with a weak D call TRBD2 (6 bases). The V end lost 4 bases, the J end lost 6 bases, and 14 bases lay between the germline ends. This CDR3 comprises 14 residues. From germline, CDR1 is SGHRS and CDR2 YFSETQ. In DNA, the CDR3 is TGCGCCAGCAGCCCGGGACTTATTGTCAATGAGCAGTTCTTC. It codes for CASSPGLIVNEQFF.

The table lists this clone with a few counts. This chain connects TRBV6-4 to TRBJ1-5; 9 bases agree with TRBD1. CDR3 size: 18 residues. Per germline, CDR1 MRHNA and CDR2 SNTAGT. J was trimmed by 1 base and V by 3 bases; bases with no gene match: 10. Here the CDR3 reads CASSEPPGTGKSNQPQHF. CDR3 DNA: TGTGCCAGCAGTGAGCCCCCCGGGACAGGGAAGAGCAATCAGCCCCAGCATTTT.